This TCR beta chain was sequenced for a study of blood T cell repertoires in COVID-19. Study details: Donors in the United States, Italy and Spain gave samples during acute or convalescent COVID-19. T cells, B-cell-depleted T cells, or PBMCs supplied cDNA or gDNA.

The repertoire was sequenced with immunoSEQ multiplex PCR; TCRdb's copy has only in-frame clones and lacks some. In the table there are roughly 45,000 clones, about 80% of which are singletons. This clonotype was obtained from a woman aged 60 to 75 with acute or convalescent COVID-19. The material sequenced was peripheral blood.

This CDR3 reads CASSSGLAGRVVEQYF. In nucleotides, the CDR3 is TGTGCCAGCAGTTCGGGACTAGCGGGGAGGGTTGTTGAGCAGTACTTC. This chain links TRBV28 with TRBJ2-7, with 13 bases that match TRBD2. The CDR3 runs 16 residues. Germline CDR1 MDHEN, CDR2 SYDVKM. V was clipped by 4 bases and J by 7 bases; unmatched bases: 10.